This section outlines one T cell receptor (beta chain) sequence together with its context. Its antigen is currently unknown. Unmatched junction bases numbered 6, after V lost 4 bases and J lost 6 bases. Germline V gene data show CDR1 as LGHNA and CDR2 as YSLEER. This CDR3 is built from 15 residues. This sample is drawn from a study of radiotherapy plus CTLA-4 blockade in lung cancer. For the study at large: Disease control reached more than 30%, with objective responses in approximately 17%. Study conclusions and caveats: Early clone dynamics of blood T cells, plus interferon-beta, reportedly predicted response best. In blood, TCR clones derived from the tumor expanded after radiotherapy plus ipilimumab.

Patients had chemo-refractory metastatic non-small-cell lung cancer and received focal radiation plus CTLA-4 blockade that used ipilimumab. Here immunoSEQ multiplex PCR was the method, and the copy in TCRdb shows in-frame clones only, minus some. The sample includes approximately 41,000 clones, about 75% seen only once; the top ten take roughly 10%. The source of this sequence is a human donor with non-small cell lung cancer who had stable disease on radiotherapy plus ipilimumab. The specimen comprised peripheral blood, sampled from a patient treated with radiotherapy plus ipilimumab. This chain links TRBV4-3 with TRBJ1-4, with 9 bases aligning to TRBD1. The chain's CDR3 is CASSREGQGYEKLFF. The CDR3 region has the DNA TGCGCCAGCAGCCGGGAGGGACAGGGATATGAAAAACTGTTTTTT.